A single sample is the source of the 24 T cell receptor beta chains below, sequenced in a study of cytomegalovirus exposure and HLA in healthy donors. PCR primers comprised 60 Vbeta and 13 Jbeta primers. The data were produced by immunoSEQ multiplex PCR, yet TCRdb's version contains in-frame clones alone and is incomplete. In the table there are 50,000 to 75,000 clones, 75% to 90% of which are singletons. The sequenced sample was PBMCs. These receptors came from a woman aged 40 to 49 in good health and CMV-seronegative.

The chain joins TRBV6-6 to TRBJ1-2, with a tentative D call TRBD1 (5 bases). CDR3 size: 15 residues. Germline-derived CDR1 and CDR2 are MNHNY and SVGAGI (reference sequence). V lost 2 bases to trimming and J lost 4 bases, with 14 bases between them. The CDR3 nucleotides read TGTGCCAGCAGTTACGCCCAGGGTTCAGCCTATGGCTACACCTTC. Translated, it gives CASSYAQGSAYGYTF.

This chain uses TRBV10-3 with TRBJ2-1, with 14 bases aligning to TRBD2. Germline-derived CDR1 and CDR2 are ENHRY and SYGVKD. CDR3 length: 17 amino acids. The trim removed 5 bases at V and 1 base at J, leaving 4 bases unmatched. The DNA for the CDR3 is TGTGCCATCAGTCGACTAGCGGGAGGGCGGTCCTACAATGAGCAGTTCTTC. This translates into CAISRLAGGRSYNEQFF.

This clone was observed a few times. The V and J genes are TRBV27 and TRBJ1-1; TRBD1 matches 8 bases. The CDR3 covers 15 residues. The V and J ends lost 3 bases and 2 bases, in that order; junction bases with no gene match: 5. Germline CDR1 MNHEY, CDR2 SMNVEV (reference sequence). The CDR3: CASSFRQGFNTEAFF. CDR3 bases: TGTGCCAGCAGTTTCAGACAGGGGTTCAACACTGAAGCTTTCTTT.

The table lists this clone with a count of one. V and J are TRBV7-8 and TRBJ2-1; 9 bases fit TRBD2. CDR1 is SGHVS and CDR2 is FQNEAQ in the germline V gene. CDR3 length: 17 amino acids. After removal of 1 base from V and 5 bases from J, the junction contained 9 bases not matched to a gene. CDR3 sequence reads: CASSLEVAGGLNNEQFF. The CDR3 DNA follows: TGTGCCAGCAGCTTAGAAGTCGCGGGAGGGCTCAACAATGAGCAGTTCTTC.

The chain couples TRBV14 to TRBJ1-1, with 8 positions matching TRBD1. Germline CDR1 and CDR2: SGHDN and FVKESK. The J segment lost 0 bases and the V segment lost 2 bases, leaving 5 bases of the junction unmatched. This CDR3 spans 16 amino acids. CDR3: CASSQRQGLMNTEAFF. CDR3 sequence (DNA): TGTGCCAGCAGCCAACGACAGGGGCTTATGAACACTGAAGCTTTCTTT.

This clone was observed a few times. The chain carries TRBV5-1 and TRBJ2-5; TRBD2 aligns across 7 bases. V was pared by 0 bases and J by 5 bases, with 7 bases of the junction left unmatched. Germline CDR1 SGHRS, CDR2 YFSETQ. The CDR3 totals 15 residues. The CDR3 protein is CASSLGGGSRETQYF. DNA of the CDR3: TGCGCCAGCAGCTTGGGAGGCGGGAGCAGGGAGACCCAGTACTTC. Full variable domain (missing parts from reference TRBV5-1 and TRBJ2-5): KAGVTQTPRYLIKTRGQQVTLSCSPISGHRSVSWYQQTPGQGLQFLFEYFSETQRNKGNFPGRFSGRQFSNSRSEMNVSTLELGDSALYLCASSLGGGSRETQYFGPGTRLLVL.

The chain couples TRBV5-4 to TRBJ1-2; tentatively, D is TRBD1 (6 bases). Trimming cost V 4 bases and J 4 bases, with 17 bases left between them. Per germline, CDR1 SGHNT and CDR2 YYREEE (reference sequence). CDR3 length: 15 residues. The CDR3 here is CASSLTGTGGYGYTF. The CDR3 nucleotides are TGTGCCAGCAGCCTCACAGGGACCGGTGGCTATGGCTACACCTTC.

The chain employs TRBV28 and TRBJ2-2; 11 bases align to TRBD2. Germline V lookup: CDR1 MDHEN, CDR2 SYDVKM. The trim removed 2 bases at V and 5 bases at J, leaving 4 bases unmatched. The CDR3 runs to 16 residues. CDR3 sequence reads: CASSLLAGGGTGELFF. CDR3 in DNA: TGTGCCAGCAGTTTACTAGCGGGAGGTGGGACCGGGGAGCTGTTTTTT.

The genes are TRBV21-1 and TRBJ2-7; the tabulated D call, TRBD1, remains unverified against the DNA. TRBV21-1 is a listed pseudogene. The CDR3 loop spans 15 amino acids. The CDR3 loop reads CASSKEGTGGFEQYF. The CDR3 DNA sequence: TGTGCCAGCAGCAAAGAGGGGACAGGGGGCTTCGAGCAGTACTTC.

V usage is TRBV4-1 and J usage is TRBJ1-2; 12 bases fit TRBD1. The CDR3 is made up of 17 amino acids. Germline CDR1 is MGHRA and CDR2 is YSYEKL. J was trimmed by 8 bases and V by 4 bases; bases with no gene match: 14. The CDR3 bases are TGCGCCAGCAGCCCAGAACCCGGGACAGGGGGCGTGGAAGGCTACACCTTC. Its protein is CASSPEPGTGGVEGYTF.

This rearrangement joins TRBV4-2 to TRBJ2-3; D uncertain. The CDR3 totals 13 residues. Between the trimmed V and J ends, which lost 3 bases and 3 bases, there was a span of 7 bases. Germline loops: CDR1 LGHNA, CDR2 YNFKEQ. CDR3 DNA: TGTGCCAGCAGCCAGGTGGAGACAGATACGCAGTATTTT. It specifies CASSQVETDTQYF.

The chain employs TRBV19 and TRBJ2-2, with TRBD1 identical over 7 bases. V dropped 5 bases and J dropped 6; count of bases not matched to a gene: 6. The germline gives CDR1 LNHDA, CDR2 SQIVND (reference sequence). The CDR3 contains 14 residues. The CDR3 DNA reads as TGTGCCAGTAGTGTACAGGGGAGCGCCGGGGAGCTGTTTTTT. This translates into CASSVQGSAGELFF.

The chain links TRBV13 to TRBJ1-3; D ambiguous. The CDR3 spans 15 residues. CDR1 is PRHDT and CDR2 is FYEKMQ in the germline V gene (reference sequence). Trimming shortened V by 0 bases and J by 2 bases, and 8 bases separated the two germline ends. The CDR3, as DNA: TGTGCCAGCAGCTTAGGTCGGAGAGCTGGAAACACCATATATTTT. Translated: CASSLGRRAGNTIYF.

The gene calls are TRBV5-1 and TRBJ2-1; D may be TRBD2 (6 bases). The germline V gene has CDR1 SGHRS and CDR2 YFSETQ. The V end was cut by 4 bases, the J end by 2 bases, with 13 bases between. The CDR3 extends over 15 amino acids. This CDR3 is CASSPGLLTYNEQFF. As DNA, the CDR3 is TGCGCCAGCAGCCCGGGACTTTTGACCTACAATGAGCAGTTCTTC.

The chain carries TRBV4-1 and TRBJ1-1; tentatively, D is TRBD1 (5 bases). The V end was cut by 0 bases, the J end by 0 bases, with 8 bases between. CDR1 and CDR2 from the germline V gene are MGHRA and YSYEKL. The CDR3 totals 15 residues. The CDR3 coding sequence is TGCGCCAGCAGCCAAGATGCGGGGGTGAACACTGAAGCTTTCTTT. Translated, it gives CASSQDAGVNTEAFF.

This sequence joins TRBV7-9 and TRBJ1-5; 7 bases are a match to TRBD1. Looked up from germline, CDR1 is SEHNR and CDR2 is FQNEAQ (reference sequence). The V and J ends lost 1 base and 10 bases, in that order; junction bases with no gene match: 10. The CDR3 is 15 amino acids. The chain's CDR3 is CASSLEQGVEGPQHF. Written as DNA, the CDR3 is TGTGCCAGCAGCTTAGAGCAGGGGGTAGAGGGACCCCAGCATTTT.

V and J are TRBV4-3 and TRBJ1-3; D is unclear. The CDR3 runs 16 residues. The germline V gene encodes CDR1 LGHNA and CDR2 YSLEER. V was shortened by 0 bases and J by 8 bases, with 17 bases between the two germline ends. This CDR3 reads CASSQDGTPRRDTIYF. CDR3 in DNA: TGCGCCAGCAGCCAAGATGGAACACCACGGAGAGACACCATATATTTT.

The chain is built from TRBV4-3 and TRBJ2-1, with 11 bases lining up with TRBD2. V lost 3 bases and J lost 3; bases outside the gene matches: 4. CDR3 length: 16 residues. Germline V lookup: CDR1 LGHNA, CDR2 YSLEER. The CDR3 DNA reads TGCGCCAGCAGCCACAAACTAGCGGGAGACTACAATGAGCAGTTCTTC. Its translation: CASSHKLAGDYNEQFF.

Here the CDR3 DNA reads TGTGCCAGCACCAAACAGGGGGCCGGGGAGCTGTTTTTT. It translates to CASTKQGAGELFF. This chain connects TRBV6-6 to TRBJ2-2; TRBD1 matches 8 bases. This CDR3 comprises 13 residues. J gave up 6 bases and V 7 bases, and 4 bases lay outside the gene matches. Per germline, CDR1 MNHNY and CDR2 SVGAGI (reference sequence).

CDR3 DNA sequence: TGTGCCAGCAGTTACTCGTGGCTCTCCTACGAGCAGTACTTC. Its translation is CASSYSWLSYEQYF. The chain employs TRBV6-6 and TRBJ2-7; D gene uncertain. CDR3 size: 14 residues. V was clipped by 0 bases and J by 0 bases, with 6 bases between them. Germline CDR1 is MNHNY and CDR2 is SVGAGI (reference sequence).

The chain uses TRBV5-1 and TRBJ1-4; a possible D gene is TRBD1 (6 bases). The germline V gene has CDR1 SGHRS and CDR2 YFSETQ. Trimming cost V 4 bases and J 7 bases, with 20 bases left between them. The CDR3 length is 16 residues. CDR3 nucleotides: TGCGCCAGCAGCCCCGGGACAACCTCGTCCCCTGAAAAACTGTTTTTT. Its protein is CASSPGTTSSPEKLFF.

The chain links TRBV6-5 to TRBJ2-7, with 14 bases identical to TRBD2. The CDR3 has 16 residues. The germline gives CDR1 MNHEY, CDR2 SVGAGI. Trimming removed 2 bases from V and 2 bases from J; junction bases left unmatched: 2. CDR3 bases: TGTGCCAGCAGTTACGGGGGACTAGCGGGAGCCTACGAGCAGTACTTC. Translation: CASSYGGLAGAYEQYF.

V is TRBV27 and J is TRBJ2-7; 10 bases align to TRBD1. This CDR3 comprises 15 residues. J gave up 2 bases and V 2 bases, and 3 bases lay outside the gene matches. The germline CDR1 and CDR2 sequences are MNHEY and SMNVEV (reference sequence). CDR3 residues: CASSLGDRGAYEQYF. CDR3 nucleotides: TGTGCCAGCAGTTTAGGGGACAGGGGAGCCTACGAGCAGTACTTC.

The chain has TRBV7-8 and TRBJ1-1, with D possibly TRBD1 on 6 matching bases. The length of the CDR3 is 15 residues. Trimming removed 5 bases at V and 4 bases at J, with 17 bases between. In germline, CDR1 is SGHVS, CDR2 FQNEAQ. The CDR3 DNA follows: TGTGCCAGCAGCCAAGCAGCAGGGGCCCTCACTGAAGCTTTCTTT. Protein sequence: CASSQAAGALTEAFF.